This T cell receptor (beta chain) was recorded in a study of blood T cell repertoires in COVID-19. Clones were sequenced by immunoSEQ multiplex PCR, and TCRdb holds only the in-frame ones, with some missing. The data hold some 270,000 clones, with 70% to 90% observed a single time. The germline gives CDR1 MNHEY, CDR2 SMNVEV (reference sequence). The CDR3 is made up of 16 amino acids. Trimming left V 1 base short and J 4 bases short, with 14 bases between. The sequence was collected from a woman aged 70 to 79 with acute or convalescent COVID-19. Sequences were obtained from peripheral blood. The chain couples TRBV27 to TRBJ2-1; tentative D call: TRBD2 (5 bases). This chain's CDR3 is CASSLLAGEGYNEQFF. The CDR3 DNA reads TGTGCCAGCAGTTTATTGGCCGGGGAAGGGTACAATGAGCAGTTCTTC.